The next 4 T cell receptor beta chains were all read from a single sample in a study of blood T cells in healthy people across ages. Through a sample-barcoded 5' primer and a J-beta primer mix, a second PCR was run for roughly 6 to 11 cycles. TCRdb redid the calling of the 5' RACE reads with MiXCR, one entry per CDR3 protein. The sample has over 1,200,000 distinct CDR3 sequences, approximately 59% seen once. Material for sequencing was blood. The receptors come from a man younger than 30 in good health.

This clonotype was counted between two and nine times. The chain joins TRBV7-6 to TRBJ2-7, with D maybe TRBD1 (6 bases). Between the trimmed V and J ends, which lost 0 bases and 6 bases, there was a span of 12 bases. The CDR3 extends over 14 amino acids. Per germline, CDR1 SGHVS and CDR2 FNYEAQ. In DNA, the CDR3 is TGTGCCAGCAGCTTAGCCAGGGGAACAAGCGAGCAGTACTTC. It encodes CASSLARGTSEQYF.

This rearrangement joins TRBV3-1 to TRBJ2-7; 8 bases line up with TRBD1. The end of the DNA is better explained by TRBJ2-5, so the J call may be wrong. CDR1 is LGHDT and CDR2 is YNNKEL in the germline V gene (reference sequence). The CDR3 covers 17 residues. CDR3 loop: CASSQGAGGATWETQYF. The CDR3 bases are TGTGCCAGCAGCCAAGGGGCAGGGGGCGCGACATGGGAGACCCAGTACTTC.

In this sample, this clonotype turned up a few times. One end of the junction does not line up with germline, which may come from a read error. The V and J genes are TRBV5-6 and TRBJ1-2; D is unresolved. This CDR3 comprises 16 residues. CDR1 SGHDT and CDR2 YYEEEE come from the germline V gene. The CDR3 loop reads CASSLATRVSTRGYTF. CDR3 nucleotides: TGTGCCAGCAGTTTGGCGACAAGGGTCTCCACCCGTGGCTACACCTTC.

V usage is TRBV5-1 and J usage is TRBJ2-7, with D tentatively TRBD1 or TRBD2 (5 bases each). The CDR3 sequence is 12 residues long. V was clipped by 3 bases and J by 5 bases, with 9 bases between them. Germline V lookup: CDR1 SGHRS, CDR2 YFSETQ. The CDR3 region is CASSWVGDEQYF. The CDR3 coding sequence is TGCGCCAGCAGCTGGGTGGGGGACGAGCAGTACTTC.